A selection of T cell receptor beta chains follows, all from one sample in a study of monozygotic twins with inflammatory bowel disease. For each CDR3 protein, TCRdb gives one entry from its re-call of the 5' RACE reads, without DNA. This sample lists approximately 340,000 distinct CDR3 sequences; its ten largest clones have roughly 2%. The material sequenced was blood. The receptors derive from a human donor with ulcerative colitis or Crohn's disease, or a healthy co-twin of an affected twin (not recorded which). Each CDR3 is given with its conserved first and last residue.

TRBV7-8	TRBJ1-5	CASSLPAVTSNQPQHF
TRBV5-4	TRBJ2-2	CASSPAGATGELFF
TRBV19	TRBJ2-6	CASSSQDGRRGANVLTF
TRBV12-5	TRBJ1-1	CASGLDIGGRAFF
TRBV28	TRBJ2-5	CASSLRWDRGETQYF
TRBV6-1	TRBJ2-7	CASKYRDGPYEQYF
TRBV30	TRBJ1-2	CACRRPGTYGYTF
TRBV6-2/TRBV6-3	TRBJ1-1	CASSTQGSTEAFF
TRBV4-3	TRBJ1-2	CASSQDVGRGYTF
TRBV20-1	TRBJ2-1	CSARDQGRFNEQFF
TRBV12-3/TRBV12-4	TRBJ1-2	CASSRDSHYGYTF
TRBV28	TRBJ2-3	CASIGGTWVRTDTQYF
TRBV7-2	TRBJ2-2	CASSGGDARELFF
TRBV18	TRBJ2-2	CASSPLGLAGVTGELFF
TRBV9	TRBJ2-7	CASSTRGQGSHEQYF
TRBV7-9	TRBJ2-3	CASSYRDPFSDTQYF
TRBV6-5	TRBJ2-5	CASSYFGTGQRETQYF
TRBV14	TRBJ1-6	CASRQGAASYNSPLHF
TRBV7-2	TRBJ1-2	CASSATGDYGYTF
TRBV7-9	TRBJ2-5	CASSPPGGRGQETQYF
TRBV7-9	TRBJ2-5	CASSVERTQYF
TRBV11-2	TRBJ2-3	CASSLPGDQYF
TRBV28	TRBJ1-5	CASSQGSQPQHF
TRBV5-4	TRBJ1-5	CASSLAESNQPQHF
TRBV6-5	TRBJ2-2	CASSYSGTPRTGELFF
TRBV7-3	TRBJ1-1	CASSPDRGLSEAFF
TRBV7-9	TRBJ2-1	CASSSDRGWGTSDEQFF
TRBV6-1	TRBJ1-5	CASSVGGQHSNQPQHF
TRBV6-1	TRBJ1-4	CASRPTGTFNEKLFF
TRBV5-8	TRBJ2-6	CASSRGQEANVLTF
TRBV5-4	TRBJ2-6	CASSSRLGTVPSGANVLTF
TRBV3-1	TRBJ2-6	CASSRTGVGANVLTF
TRBV5-1	TRBJ1-4	CASATAATNEKLFF
TRBV27	TRBJ1-1	CASSLGSLGTEAFF
TRBV4-2	TRBJ1-4	CASSRNILSGEKLFF
TRBV20-1	TRBJ1-6	CSASGDGPIVLHF
TRBV7-6	TRBJ2-1	CASSPDRVIGNEQFF
TRBV5-6	TRBJ1-1	CASSFPGGNTEAFF
TRBV27	TRBJ1-1	CASSLPGAGSTEAVF
TRBV7-8	TRBJ2-4	CASTSKNIQYF
TRBV7-2	TRBJ2-5	CASSTFPHISETQYF
TRBV10-3	TRBJ2-3	CAISESGGPGLEITDTQYF
TRBV20-1	TRBJ2-1	CSAPPGGTNEQFF
TRBV5-1	TRBJ2-1	CASSALGGNEQFF
TRBV27	TRBJ1-5	CASSSRGGNQPQHF
TRBV6-4	TRBJ2-3	CASSALATDTQYF
TRBV25-1	TRBJ1-6	CASAGGRRDYNSPLHF
TRBV7-2	TRBJ2-7	CASSLPLGVMNEQYF
TRBV7-2	TRBJ1-2	CASSFSGEYGYTF
TRBV27	TRBJ1-4	CASDRVATNEKLFF
TRBV6-2/TRBV6-3	TRBJ2-2	CASSYGGTRENTGELFF
TRBV30	TRBJ2-1	CAWSVRNYNEQFF
TRBV5-5	TRBJ1-5	CASSAGLPYGNQPQHF